The 8 T cell receptor beta chains below were found in one sample sequenced in a study of blood T cell repertoires in COVID-19. Here immunoSEQ multiplex PCR was the method, and the copy in TCRdb shows in-frame clones only, minus some. Of roughly 68,000 clones in the sample, 70% to 90% were seen once. Input material: peripheral blood. These receptors all stem from a woman between 45 and 65 years old with COVID-19, enrolled during active disease.

The rearrangement uses TRBV6-2 or TRBV6-3 and TRBJ2-1; TRBD2 agrees at 8 bases. Losses at the gene ends were 7 bases for V and 9 bases for J; bases not matched to a gene: 14. This CDR3 is 15 amino acids long. Germline V gene lookup returns CDR1 MNHEY and CDR2 SVGEGT. CDR3 amino acids: CASTPGGSGISEQFF. The CDR3 DNA follows: TGTGCCAGCACCCCGGGAGGTAGCGGGATCAGTGAGCAGTTCTTC.

This rearrangement joins TRBV5-1 to TRBJ1-1; D is undetermined. The CDR3 spans 14 residues. Trimming removed 3 bases from V and 1 base from J, with 10 bases in between. Germline-derived CDR1 and CDR2 are SGHRS and YFSETQ. DNA for the CDR3: TGCGCCAGCAGCTCATCCTCAGGGAACACTGAAGCTTTCTTT. Translating it yields CASSSSSGNTEAFF.

The V and J genes are TRBV28 and TRBJ2-3; TRBD1 agrees at 9 bases. Germline lookup yields CDR1 MDHEN and CDR2 SYDVKM. Trimming removed 4 bases from V and 3 bases from J; junction bases left unmatched: 2. The CDR3 is made up of 14 amino acids. CDR3 nucleotide sequence: TGTGCCAGCAGTTCCGGGACAGGGACAGATACGCAGTATTTT. Translation gives CASSSGTGTDTQYF.

This chain links TRBV5-8 with TRBJ1-5; D is undetermined. Germline V lookup: CDR1 SGHTS, CDR2 YDEGEE. The CDR3 is 15 residues long. V was shortened by 2 bases and J by 2 bases, with 11 bases between the two germline ends. CDR3 DNA: TGTGCCAGCAGCTTAATGATCCAGGGCAATCAGCCCCAGCATTTT. This sequence encodes CASSLMIQGNQPQHF.

The rearrangement joins TRBV7-2 to TRBJ1-5, with D perhaps matching TRBD1 (6 bases). V was shortened by 3 bases and J by 2 bases, with 8 bases between the two germline ends. Germline values: CDR1 SGHTA, CDR2 FQGNSA. The CDR3 sequence is 14 residues long. CDR3: CASSFPGGNQPQHF. CDR3 DNA: TGTGCCAGCAGCTTTCCAGGGGGCAATCAGCCCCAGCATTTT.

The chain couples TRBV30 to TRBJ1-6; D is unresolved. Looked up from germline, CDR1 is GTSNPN and CDR2 is SVGIG (reference sequence). CDR3 size: 16 residues. The V and J ends lost 0 bases and 0 bases respectively, with 9 bases between them. The CDR3, as DNA: TGTGCCTGGAGTGTCGGGATGGGCTCCTATAATTCACCCCTCCACTTT. As protein: CAWSVGMGSYNSPLHF.

The rearrangement links TRBV29-1 to TRBJ2-7; D might be TRBD1 (6 bases). CDR1 and CDR2 from the germline V gene are SQVTM and ANQGSEA. The CDR3 length is 14 residues. V was trimmed by 4 bases and J by 0 bases, leaving 13 bases between them. This chain's CDR3 is CSVVGGISSYEQYF. In DNA form, the CDR3 reads TGCAGCGTTGTAGGGGGAATCAGCTCCTACGAGCAGTACTTC.

The J gene is TRBJ2-5, the V gene TRBV29-1, with D maybe TRBD2 (5 bases). The germline CDR1 and CDR2 sequences are SQVTM and ANQGSEA. Trimming took 3 bases from V and 1 from J, leaving 9 bases between them. The CDR3 length is 13 residues. Written as DNA, the CDR3 is TGCAGCGTTGATGCGGACTTCCAAGAGACCCAGTACTTC. Protein: CSVDADFQETQYF.